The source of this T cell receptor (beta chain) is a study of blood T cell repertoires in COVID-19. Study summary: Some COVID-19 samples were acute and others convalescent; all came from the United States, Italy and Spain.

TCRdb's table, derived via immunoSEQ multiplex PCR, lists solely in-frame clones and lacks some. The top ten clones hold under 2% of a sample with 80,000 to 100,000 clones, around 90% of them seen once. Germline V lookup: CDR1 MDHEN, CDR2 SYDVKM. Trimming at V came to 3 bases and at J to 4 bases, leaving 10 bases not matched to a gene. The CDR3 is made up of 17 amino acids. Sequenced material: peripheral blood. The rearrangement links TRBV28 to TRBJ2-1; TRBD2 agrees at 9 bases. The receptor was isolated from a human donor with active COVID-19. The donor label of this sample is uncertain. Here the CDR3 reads CASSFFRGTSRYNEQFF. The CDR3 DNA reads TGTGCCAGCAGTTTTTTCCGCGGGACTAGCAGATACAATGAGCAGTTCTTC. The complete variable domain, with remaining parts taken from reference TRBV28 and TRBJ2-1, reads DVKVTQSSRYLVKRTGEKVFLECVQDMDHENMFWYRQDPGLGLRLIYFSYDVKMKEKGDIPEGYSVSREKKERFSLILESASTNQTSMYLCASSFFRGTSRYNEQFFGPGTRLTVL.